This T cell receptor (beta chain) was sequenced in a study of cytomegalovirus exposure and HLA in healthy donors. Germline V lookup: CDR1 SGHDT, CDR2 YYEEEE. This CDR3 region has 16 residues. The V end lost 0 bases, the J end lost 0 bases, and 13 bases lay between the germline ends. The PCR was carried out with 60 Vbeta primers and 13 Jbeta primers. Assay used: immunoSEQ multiplex PCR; TCRdb lists only in-frame clones, some missing. The profile shows 140,000 to 150,000 clones, approximately 80% of them singletons. As concerns this clone: Its specificity is unknown.

Study-wide results and limits: HLA allele associations emerged for 17,000 or so TCR beta sequences in a later analysis, at 0.05 false discovery rate. The authors enumerated around 150 TCR beta chains as linked to cytomegalovirus. In a later analysis, several top co-occurrence clusters appeared linked to parvovirus B19, influenza, CMV and Epstein-Barr virus.

The chain recombines TRBV5-6 with TRBJ2-7, with D unresolved. The TCR sequence derives from a woman aged 40 to 50 in good health and CMV-seropositive. Input material: PBMCs. CDR3 nucleotide sequence: TGTGCCAGCAGCTTGGACCCCCTTGGTAGCTCCTACGAGCAGTACTTC. It specifies CASSLDPLGSSYEQYF.